These 15 T cell receptor beta chains originate from one sample sequenced in a study of human versus mouse CDR3 diversity and MHC coevolution. Method: immunoSEQ multiplex PCR; TCRdb's copy keeps in-frame clones and lacks some. In the table there are 55,000 to 65,000 clones, 94% of which are singletons. The sequenced material came from naive CD4+ T cells from blood. The subset here: CD45RO-negative CD62L-positive naive CD4 T cells. These receptors all stem from a person in their 60s in good health.

V is TRBV7-2 and J is TRBJ2-5, with TRBD1 matching over 9 bases. Germline V gene lookup returns CDR1 SGHTA and CDR2 FQGNSA. The junction had 9 bases not matched to a gene; V was cut back by 3 bases and J by 7 bases. This CDR3 comprises 15 residues. The CDR3 reads CASSFQGQGAGTQYF. DNA for the CDR3: TGTGCCAGCAGCTTCCAGGGACAGGGTGCTGGGACCCAGTACTTC.

The chain uses TRBV7-3 and TRBJ2-3, with 10 bases fitting TRBD2. With V trimmed by 5 bases and J by 6 bases, 8 bases remained unmatched. This CDR3 is 15 amino acids long. Germline CDR1 is SGHTA and CDR2 is FQGTGA. This chain's CDR3 is CASSQSGRGVDTQYF. The CDR3 DNA follows: TGTGCCAGCAGCCAGAGCGGGAGGGGGGTGGATACGCAGTATTTT.

The CDR3 region is CASSADRDQPQHF. The DNA for the CDR3 is TGTGCCAGCAGCGCCGACAGGGATCAGCCCCAGCATTTT. This chain joins TRBV5-5 and TRBJ1-5; 7 nucleotides line up with TRBD1. This CDR3 has 13 residues. CDR1 is SGHKS, CDR2 YYEKEE, per germline (reference sequence). V lost 4 bases and J lost 5; bases outside the gene matches: 3.

The chain joins TRBV11-3 to TRBJ2-1, with 7 bases fitting TRBD1. The CDR3 spans 15 residues. Germline-derived CDR1 and CDR2 are SGHNT and YENEEA. V trimming: 1 base; J trimming: 4 bases; junction bases outside the gene matches: 4. The CDR3 loop reads CASSLGQGLYNEQFF. DNA for the CDR3: TGTGCCAGCAGCTTAGGACAGGGATTGTACAATGAGCAGTTCTTC.

This clone has a single count. The J gene is TRBJ2-7, the V gene TRBV5-4; 8 positions match TRBD1. J gave up 6 bases and V 5 bases, and 7 bases lay outside the gene matches. The CDR3 sequence is 13 residues long. Germline V gene sequence: CDR1 SGHNT, CDR2 YYREEE (reference sequence). CDR3 protein: CASSYRGVPEQYF. The CDR3, as DNA: TGTGCCAGCAGTTACAGGGGGGTCCCCGAGCAGTACTTC.

This chain links TRBV15 with TRBJ2-2; D is uncertain. V lost 0 bases and J 3 bases, leaving 8 bases between the germline ends. The CDR3 runs to 15 residues. CDR1 and CDR2 from the germline V gene are LNHNV and YYDKDF (reference sequence). The CDR3 region is CATSRELADTGELFF. The CDR3 region has the DNA TGTGCCACCAGCAGAGAATTGGCGGACACCGGGGAGCTGTTTTTT.

The chain combines TRBV6-1 with TRBJ1-4, with 8 bases that match TRBD1. After removal of 1 base from V and 10 bases from J, the junction contained 5 bases not matched to a gene. Per germline, CDR1 MNHNS and CDR2 SASEGT. The CDR3 is 14 amino acids. The CDR3 DNA is TGTGCCAGCAGTGAAGTGGTTACAGGGGGAAAACTGTTTTTT. Residues: CASSEVVTGGKLFF.

This clone was found once. This sequence joins TRBV5-6 and TRBJ2-7, with TRBD2 identical over 7 bases. The CDR3 covers 13 residues. Germline V gene data show CDR1 as SGHDT and CDR2 as YYEEEE. Germline trimming cut 6 bases from V and 2 bases from J; bases unmatched to any gene: 5. In nucleotides, the CDR3 is TGTGCCAGCACCCCGGGAGGTGCCTACGAGCAGTACTTC. This encodes CASTPGGAYEQYF.

The chain links TRBV5-1 to TRBJ1-5; 7 bases are shared with TRBD1. The CDR3 is 15 residues long. Per germline, CDR1 SGHRS and CDR2 YFSETQ. V lost 1 base to trimming and J lost 2 bases; unmatched junction nucleotides: 3. This chain's CDR3 is CASSLSTGGNQPQHF. The CDR3 DNA reads as TGCGCCAGCAGCTTGAGTACAGGGGGCAATCAGCCCCAGCATTTT.

This chain links TRBV2 with TRBJ2-3; D is possibly TRBD1 (7 bases). Germline V gene data show CDR1 as SNHLY and CDR2 as FYNNEI. V was cut by 5 bases and J by 1 base, with 13 bases left in between. The CDR3 is 15 residues long. The CDR3 is CASSMTGTRTDTQYF. The CDR3, as DNA: TGTGCCAGCAGTATGACAGGGACTCGCACAGATACGCAGTATTTT.

The rearrangement uses TRBV30 and TRBJ2-1; TRBD2 matches 9 bases. The CDR3 has 19 amino acids. Per the germline V gene, CDR1 is GTSNPN and CDR2 is SVGIG (reference sequence). Trimming cost V 5 bases and J 0 bases; bases outside gene matches: 17. CDR3 nucleotide sequence: TGTGCCTGGGCTAAAACTAGCGGGTTTTCCCAGAGCTCCTACAATGAGCAGTTCTTC. Protein: CAWAKTSGFSQSSYNEQFF.

V usage is TRBV5-1 and J usage is TRBJ1-1; tentatively, D is TRBD1 (5 bases). The V end lost 2 bases, the J end lost 1 base, and 6 bases lay between the germline ends. The germline V gene has CDR1 SGHRS and CDR2 YFSETQ. This CDR3 is built from 13 residues. The CDR3 reads CASSFQGNTEAFF. In DNA form, the CDR3 reads TGCGCCAGCAGCTTTCAGGGGAACACTGAAGCTTTCTTT.

The chain recombines TRBV7-9 with TRBJ1-2; D might be TRBD1 (6 bases). Germline assignment: CDR1 SEHNR and CDR2 FQNEAQ (reference sequence). The V end lost 0 bases, the J end lost 6 bases, and 14 bases lay between the germline ends. CDR3 length: 15 residues. The CDR3 sequence: CASSLAMVQGNGYTF. CDR3 in DNA: TGTGCCAGCAGCTTAGCGATGGTACAGGGAAATGGCTACACCTTC.

The rearrangement joins TRBV15 to TRBJ2-1; D might be TRBD2 (7 bases). Germline values: CDR1 LNHNV, CDR2 YYDKDF (reference sequence). The V and J ends lost 3 bases and 6 bases respectively, with 15 bases between them. This CDR3 comprises 15 residues. The CDR3 reads CATSSRLGGGNEQFF. The CDR3 DNA reads TGTGCCACCAGCAGCCGGCTAGGGGGGGGCAATGAGCAGTTCTTC.

The V and J genes are TRBV4-1 and TRBJ2-2; 8 nucleotides line up with TRBD1. CDR1 MGHRA and CDR2 YSYEKL come from the germline V gene. V was pared by 3 bases and J by 0 bases, with 3 bases of the junction left unmatched. This CDR3 spans 16 amino acids. DNA of the CDR3: TGCGCCAGCAGCCAGTTACAGGGGGCGAACACCGGGGAGCTGTTTTTT. Translating gives CASSQLQGANTGELFF.